A selection of T cell receptor beta chains follows, all from one sample in a study of blood T cells in healthy people across ages. MiXCR, applied by TCRdb to the 5' RACE reads, yields one record per CDR3 protein. Of 920,000 or so distinct CDR3 sequences detected, around 43% appear once; the ten largest clones hold about 20%. Material for sequencing was blood. The receptors come from a woman aged 55 to 70 in good health. Both conserved end residues are part of each CDR3. D genes are given only for firm matches. Clone size is shown for a subset of rows, as once, few, many or a class of expanded clone.

size: NA; length: 15; D: TRBD1; V: TRBV14; J: TRBJ2-3; DNA: TGTGCCAGCAGCCAACTTCCGGGACAGGGGAATACGCAGTATTTT; CDR3: CASSQLPGQGNTQYF
size: NA; length: 15; D: NA; V: TRBV3-1; J: TRBJ2-7; DNA: TGTGCCAGCAGCCAAGTCTTACAGTTGGGATACGAGCAGTACTTC; CDR3: CASSQVLQLGYEQYF
size: NA; length: 16; D: TRBD2; V: TRBV28; J: TRBJ2-1; DNA: TGTGCCAGCAGTTCTCCAGCGGGAGACTCCTACAATGAGCAGTTCTTC; CDR3: CASSSPAGDSYNEQFF
size: NA; length: 13; D: NA; V: TRBV24-1; J: TRBJ2-5; DNA: TGTGCCACCAGTGATTTATGGGGAGAGACCCAGTACTTC; CDR3: CATSDLWGETQYF
size: NA; length: 13; D: NA; V: TRBV10-3; J: TRBJ2-3; DNA: TGTGCCATCGGGAGCCCCGCCGGGGATACGCAGTATTTT; CDR3: CAIGSPAGDTQYF
size: few; length: 14; D: TRBD1; V: TRBV6-2/TRBV6-3; J: TRBJ2-7; DNA: TGTGCCAGCCTTCGGACAGGGTCGTCCTACGAGCAGTACTTC; CDR3: CASLRTGSSYEQYF
size: few; length: 14; D: NA; V: TRBV9; J: TRBJ2-7; DNA: TGTGCCAGCAGCGTAGCTGTGGGTCACTACGAGCAGTACTTC; CDR3: CASSVAVGHYEQYF
size: NA; length: 15; D: NA; V: TRBV11-2; J: TRBJ2-5; DNA: TGTGCCAGCACCTTACTGCAGGGATCCCAAGAGACCCAGTACTTC; CDR3: CASTLLQGSQETQYF
size: NA; length: 16; D: NA; V: TRBV2; J: TRBJ2-3; DNA: TGTGCCAGCAGTGAATTCGTTAGCAGCCGAGGGGATACGCAGTATTTT; CDR3: CASSEFVSSRGDTQYF
size: NA; length: 15; D: TRBD2; V: TRBV20-1; J: TRBJ2-7; DNA: TGCAGTGCTGCCGGACTAGCGGGACAAACATACGAGCAGTACTTC; CDR3: CSAAGLAGQTYEQYF
size: NA; length: 16; D: NA; V: TRBV7-2; J: TRBJ2-3; DNA: TGTGCCAGCAGCTTCGGGCAGGGACTGGGCACAGATACGCAGTATTTT; CDR3: CASSFGQGLGTDTQYF
size: NA; length: 16; D: TRBD2; V: TRBV15; J: TRBJ2-1; DNA: TGTGCCACCCACGGTCCAGCGGGAACCCCCTACAATGAGCAGTTCTTC; CDR3: CATHGPAGTPYNEQFF
size: NA; length: 15; D: NA; V: TRBV11-2; J: TRBJ2-1; DNA: TGTGCCAGCAGCTTAGTAGCAGGGGCCCCAGGTGAGCAGTTCTTC; CDR3: CASSLVAGAPGEQFF
size: NA; length: 21; D: TRBD2; V: TRBV2; J: TRBJ2-7; DNA: TGTGCCAGCAGTGATATGAGGGCGGGACTAGCGTTCATCCGGGGCTCCTACGAGCAGTACTTC; CDR3: CASSDMRAGLAFIRGSYEQYF
size: NA; length: 14; D: NA; V: TRBV13; J: TRBJ2-7; DNA: TGTGCCAGCAGCTTAGAGGGCGGGAAGCACGAGCAGTACTTC; CDR3: CASSLEGGKHEQYF
size: NA; length: 13; D: TRBD1; V: TRBV27; J: TRBJ2-7; DNA: TGTGCCAGCAGACAGGGGGTAACCTACGAGCAGTACTTC; CDR3: CASRQGVTYEQYF
size: few; length: 11; D: NA; V: TRBV4-2; J: TRBJ2-7; DNA: TGTGCCAGCAGCGCTAGTGGCGAGCAGTACTTC; CDR3: CASSASGEQYF
size: NA; length: 15; D: NA; V: TRBV6-5; J: TRBJ1-5; DNA: TGTGCCAGCAGTTCCGCCCAGGAACCCAATCAGCCCCAGCATTTT; CDR3: CASSSAQEPNQPQHF
size: few; length: 18; D: TRBD2; V: TRBV7-2; J: TRBJ2-6; DNA: TGTGCCAGCAGTTCCCGGGCTAGCGGGCTTGCCGGGGCCAACGTCCTGACTTTC; CDR3: CASSSRASGLAGANVLTF
size: NA; length: 12; D: NA; V: TRBV6-1; J: TRBJ1-2; DNA: TGTGCCAGCACGCGGGGCATTGATGGCTACACCTTC; CDR3: CASTRGIDGYTF
size: NA; length: 15; D: TRBD2; V: TRBV6-5; J: TRBJ2-1; DNA: TGTGCCAGCAGAACAACTAGCGCCCACTACAATGAGCAGTTCTTC; CDR3: CASRTTSAHYNEQFF
size: NA; length: 13; D: NA; V: TRBV5-1; J: TRBJ2-5; DNA: TGCGCCAGCAGGAATGGACTTGAGGAGACCCAGTACTTC; CDR3: CASRNGLEETQYF
size: many; length: 11; D: NA; V: TRBV12-3/TRBV12-4; J: TRBJ2-5; DNA: TGTGCCAGCAGTTTAAAGCAGACCCAGTACTTC; CDR3: CASSLKQTQYF
size: NA; length: 15; D: TRBD2; V: TRBV7-8; J: TRBJ2-1; DNA: TGTGCCAGCAGCTCCCCACGGGGGGCCTACAATGAGCAGTTCTTC; CDR3: CASSSPRGAYNEQFF
size: NA; length: 15; D: NA; V: TRBV12-3/TRBV12-4; J: TRBJ2-3; DNA: TGTGCCAGCACCAGGGCGGTGGATAGCACAGATACGCAGTATTTT; CDR3: CASTRAVDSTDTQYF
size: NA; length: 19; D: TRBD2; V: TRBV6-5; J: TRBJ2-7; DNA: TGTGCCAGCAGTTACTCGAGGGCTTGGACTAGCGGGACGATTGGCGAGCAGTACTTC; CDR3: CASSYSRAWTSGTIGEQYF
size: many; length: 14; D: NA; V: TRBV29-1; J: TRBJ2-7; DNA: TGCAGCGTTACTCAGAGTCCAACTCCCTACGAGCAGTACTTC; CDR3: CSVTQSPTPYEQYF
size: NA; length: 15; D: NA; V: TRBV6-6; J: TRBJ2-1; DNA: TGTGCCAGCAGACTCCAGGGTGGCTCCTACAATAAGCAGTTCTTC; CDR3: CASRLQGGSYNKQFF
size: NA; length: 17; D: TRBD2; V: TRBV6-5; J: TRBJ2-7; DNA: TGTGCCAGCAGTTCTTGGGGTAGCGGGACGGGGGGTAGTGCCCAGTACTTC; CDR3: CASSSWGSGTGGSAQYF
size: NA; length: 17; D: TRBD2; V: TRBV5-1; J: TRBJ2-5; DNA: TGCGCCAGCAGCTTGGGAAATAGCGGGATCCCCCAAGAGACCCAGTACTTC; CDR3: CASSLGNSGIPQETQYF
size: NA; length: 14; D: NA; V: TRBV5-5; J: TRBJ1-2; DNA: TGTGCCAGCAGCTTGATATCAGATGACTATGGCTACACCTTC; CDR3: CASSLISDDYGYTF
size: NA; length: 14; D: NA; V: TRBV5-1; J: TRBJ2-7; DNA: TGCGCCAGCAGCTTGGCGCTAGCGAACAATGAGCAGTACTTC; CDR3: CASSLALANNEQYF
size: NA; length: 16; D: NA; V: TRBV10-3; J: TRBJ2-5; DNA: TGTGCCATCAGTGTTTTAGGGGGTTCTCCCCAAGAGACCCAGTACTTC; CDR3: CAISVLGGSPQETQYF
size: NA; length: 13; D: TRBD1; V: TRBV6-1; J: TRBJ1-1; DNA: TGTGCCAGCAGTCAGGACAGGGGGGCTGAAGCTTTCTTT; CDR3: CASSQDRGAEAFF
size: NA; length: 12; D: NA; V: TRBV27; J: TRBJ2-5; DNA: TGTGCCAGCAGTTCCGGAGGGCAGACCCAGTACTTC; CDR3: CASSSGGQTQYF
size: few; length: 14; D: NA; V: TRBV9; J: TRBJ1-2; DNA: TGTGCCAGCAGCGTAGGGGAAAATAACTATGGCTACACCTTC; CDR3: CASSVGENNYGYTF
size: NA; length: 15; D: NA; V: TRBV5-1; J: TRBJ2-3; DNA: TGCGCCAGCAGCATAGGGACGGTGAGCACAGATACGCAGTATTTT; CDR3: CASSIGTVSTDTQYF